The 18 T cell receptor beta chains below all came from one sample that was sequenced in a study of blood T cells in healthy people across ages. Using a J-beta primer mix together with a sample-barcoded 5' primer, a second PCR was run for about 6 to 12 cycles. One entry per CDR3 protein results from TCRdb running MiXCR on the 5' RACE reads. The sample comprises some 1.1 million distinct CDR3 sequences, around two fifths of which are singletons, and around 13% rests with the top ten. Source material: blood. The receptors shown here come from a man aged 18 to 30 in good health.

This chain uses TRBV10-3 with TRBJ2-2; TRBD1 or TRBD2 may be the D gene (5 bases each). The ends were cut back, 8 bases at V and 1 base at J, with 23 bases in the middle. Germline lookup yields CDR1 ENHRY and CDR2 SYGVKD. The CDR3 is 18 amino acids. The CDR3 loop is CAILPRDPPDGNTGELFF. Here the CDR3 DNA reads TGTGCCATCCTCCCCAGGGACCCTCCCGACGGGAACACCGGGGAGCTGTTTTTT.

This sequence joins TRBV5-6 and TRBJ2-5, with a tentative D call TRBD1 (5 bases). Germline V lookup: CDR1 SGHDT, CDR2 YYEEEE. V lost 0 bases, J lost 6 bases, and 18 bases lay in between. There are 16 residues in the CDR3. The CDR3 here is CASSLAPGPVPKTQYF. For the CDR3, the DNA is TGTGCCAGCAGCTTGGCCCCAGGGCCAGTACCGAAGACCCAGTACTTC.

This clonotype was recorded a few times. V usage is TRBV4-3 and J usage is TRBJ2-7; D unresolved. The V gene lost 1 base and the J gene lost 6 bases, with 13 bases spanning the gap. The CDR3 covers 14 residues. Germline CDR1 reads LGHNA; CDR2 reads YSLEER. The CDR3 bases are TGCGCCAGCAGCCAAGTTCTGACCACCCGCGAGCAGTACTTC. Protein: CASSQVLTTREQYF.

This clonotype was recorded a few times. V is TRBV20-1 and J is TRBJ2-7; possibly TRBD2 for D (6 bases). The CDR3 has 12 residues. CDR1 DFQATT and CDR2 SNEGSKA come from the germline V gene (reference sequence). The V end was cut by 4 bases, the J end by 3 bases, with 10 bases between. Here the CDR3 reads CSATGSYYEQYF. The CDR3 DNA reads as TGCAGTGCTACCGGGAGCTACTACGAGCAGTACTTC.

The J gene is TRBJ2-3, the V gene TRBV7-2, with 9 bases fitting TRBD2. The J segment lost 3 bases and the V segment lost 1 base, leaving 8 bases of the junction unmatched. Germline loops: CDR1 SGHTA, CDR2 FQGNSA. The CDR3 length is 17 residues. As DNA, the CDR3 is TGTGCCAGCAGCTTAGGTCTAGCGGGGTTTTCTACAGATACGCAGTATTTT. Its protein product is CASSLGLAGFSTDTQYF.

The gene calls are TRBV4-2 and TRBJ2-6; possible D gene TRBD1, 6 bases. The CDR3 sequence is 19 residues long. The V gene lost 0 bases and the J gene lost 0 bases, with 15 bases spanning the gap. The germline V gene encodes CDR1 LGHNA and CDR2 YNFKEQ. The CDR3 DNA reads TGTGCCAGCAGCCAAGATCCGAGCAGGGGCCTCTCTGGGGCCAACGTCCTGACTTTC. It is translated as CASSQDPSRGLSGANVLTF.

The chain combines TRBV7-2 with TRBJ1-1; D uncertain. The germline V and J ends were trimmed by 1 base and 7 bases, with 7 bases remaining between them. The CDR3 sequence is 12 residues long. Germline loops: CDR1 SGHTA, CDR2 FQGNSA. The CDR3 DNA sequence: TGTGCCAGCAGCTTAGACATACGTGAAGCTTTCTTT. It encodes CASSLDIREAFF.

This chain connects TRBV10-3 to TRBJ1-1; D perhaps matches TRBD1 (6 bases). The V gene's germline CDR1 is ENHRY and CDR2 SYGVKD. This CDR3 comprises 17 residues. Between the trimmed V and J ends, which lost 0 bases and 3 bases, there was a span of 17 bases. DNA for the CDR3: TGTGCCATCAGTGAGTCGACCAGGGGAGGTTTGGACACTGAAGCTTTCTTT. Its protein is CAISESTRGGLDTEAFF.

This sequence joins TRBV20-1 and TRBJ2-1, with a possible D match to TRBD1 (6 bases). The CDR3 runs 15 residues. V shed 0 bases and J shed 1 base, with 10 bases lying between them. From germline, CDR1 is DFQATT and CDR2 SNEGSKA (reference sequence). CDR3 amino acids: CSARERTDSYNEQFF. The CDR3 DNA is TGCAGTGCTAGAGAGAGGACAGATTCCTACAATGAGCAGTTCTTC.

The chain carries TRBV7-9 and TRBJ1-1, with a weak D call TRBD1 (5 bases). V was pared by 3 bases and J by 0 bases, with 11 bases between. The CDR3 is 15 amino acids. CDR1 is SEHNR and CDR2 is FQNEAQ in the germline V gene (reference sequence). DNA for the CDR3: TGTGCCAGCAGCTTTAAGGGGCACATGAACACTGAAGCTTTCTTT. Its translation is CASSFKGHMNTEAFF.

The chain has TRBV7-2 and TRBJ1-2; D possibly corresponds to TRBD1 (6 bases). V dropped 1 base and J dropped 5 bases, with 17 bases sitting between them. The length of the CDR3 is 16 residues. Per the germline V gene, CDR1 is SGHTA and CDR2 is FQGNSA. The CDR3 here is CASSLDPGGAGYGYTF. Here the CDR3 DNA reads TGTGCCAGCAGCTTAGATCCCGGGGGCGCGGGGTATGGCTACACCTTC.

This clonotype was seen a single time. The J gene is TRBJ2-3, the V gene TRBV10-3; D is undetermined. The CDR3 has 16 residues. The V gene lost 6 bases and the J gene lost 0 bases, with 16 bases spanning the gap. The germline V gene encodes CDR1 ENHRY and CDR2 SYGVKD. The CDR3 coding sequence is TGTGCCATCAGGGATAGTACGCGACATAGCACAGATACGCAGTATTTT. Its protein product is CAIRDSTRHSTDTQYF.

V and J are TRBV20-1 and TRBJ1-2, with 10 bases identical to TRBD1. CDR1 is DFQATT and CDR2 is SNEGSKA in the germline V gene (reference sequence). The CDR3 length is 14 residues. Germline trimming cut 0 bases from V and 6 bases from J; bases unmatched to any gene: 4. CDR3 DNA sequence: TGCAGTGCTAGAGATCGTGGGACAGGGGATGGCTACACCTTC. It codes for CSARDRGTGDGYTF.

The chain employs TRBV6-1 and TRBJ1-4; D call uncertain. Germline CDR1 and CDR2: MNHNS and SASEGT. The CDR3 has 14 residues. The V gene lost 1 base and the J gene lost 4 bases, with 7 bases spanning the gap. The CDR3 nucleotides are TGTGCCAGCAGTGAAGGGGGAAATAATGAAAAACTGTTTTTT. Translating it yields CASSEGGNNEKLFF.

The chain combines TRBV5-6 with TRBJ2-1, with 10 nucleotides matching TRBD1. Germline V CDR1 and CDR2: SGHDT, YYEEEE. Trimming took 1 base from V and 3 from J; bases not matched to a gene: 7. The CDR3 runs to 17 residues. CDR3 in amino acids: CASSLMIGQGVYNEQFF. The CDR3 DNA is TGTGCCAGCAGCTTGATGATAGGACAGGGGGTCTACAATGAGCAGTTCTTC.

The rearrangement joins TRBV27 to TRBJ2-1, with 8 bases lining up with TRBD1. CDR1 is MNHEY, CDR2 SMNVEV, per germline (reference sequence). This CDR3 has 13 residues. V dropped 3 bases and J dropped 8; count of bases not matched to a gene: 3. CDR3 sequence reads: CASSFQQGDEQFF. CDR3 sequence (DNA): TGTGCCAGCAGTTTCCAACAGGGGGATGAGCAGTTCTTC.

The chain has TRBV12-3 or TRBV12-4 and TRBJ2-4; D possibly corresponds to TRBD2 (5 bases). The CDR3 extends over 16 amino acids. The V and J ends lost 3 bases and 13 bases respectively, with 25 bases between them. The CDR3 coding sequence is TGTGCCAGCAGTTTGGTTCCGGTTTGGGGAGAGGAGGAGCAGTACTTC. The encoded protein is CASSLVPVWGEEEQYF.

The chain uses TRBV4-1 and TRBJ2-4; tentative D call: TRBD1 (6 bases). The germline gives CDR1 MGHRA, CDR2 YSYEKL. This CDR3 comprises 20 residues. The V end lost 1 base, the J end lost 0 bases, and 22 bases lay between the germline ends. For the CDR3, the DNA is TGCGCCAGCAGCCAAGGCCTACGAACTAGGGCAGGGGAAGCCAAAAACATTCAGTACTTC. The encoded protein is CASSQGLRTRAGEAKNIQYF.